The source of this T cell receptor beta chain is a study of blood T cell repertoires in COVID-19. In the study overall: Nucleic acid was either cDNA or gDNA, and it came from T cells, B-cell-depleted T cells, or PBMCs.

Assay used: immunoSEQ multiplex PCR; TCRdb lists only in-frame clones, some missing. The sample includes 40,000 to 45,000 clones, roughly 87% of them seen just once. In germline, CDR1 is PRHDT, CDR2 FYEKMQ (reference sequence). This CDR3 is 15 amino acids long. V lost 5 bases to trimming and J lost 0 bases, with 13 bases between them. J is TRBJ1-1 and V is TRBV13; maybe TRBD1 (5 bases). The source is a human donor in a cohort sampled during active COVID-19. The sample consisted of peripheral blood. For the CDR3, the DNA is TGTGCCAGCAGCCCAGAGACAGTCATGAACACTGAAGCTTTCTTT. Residues: CASSPETVMNTEAFF.